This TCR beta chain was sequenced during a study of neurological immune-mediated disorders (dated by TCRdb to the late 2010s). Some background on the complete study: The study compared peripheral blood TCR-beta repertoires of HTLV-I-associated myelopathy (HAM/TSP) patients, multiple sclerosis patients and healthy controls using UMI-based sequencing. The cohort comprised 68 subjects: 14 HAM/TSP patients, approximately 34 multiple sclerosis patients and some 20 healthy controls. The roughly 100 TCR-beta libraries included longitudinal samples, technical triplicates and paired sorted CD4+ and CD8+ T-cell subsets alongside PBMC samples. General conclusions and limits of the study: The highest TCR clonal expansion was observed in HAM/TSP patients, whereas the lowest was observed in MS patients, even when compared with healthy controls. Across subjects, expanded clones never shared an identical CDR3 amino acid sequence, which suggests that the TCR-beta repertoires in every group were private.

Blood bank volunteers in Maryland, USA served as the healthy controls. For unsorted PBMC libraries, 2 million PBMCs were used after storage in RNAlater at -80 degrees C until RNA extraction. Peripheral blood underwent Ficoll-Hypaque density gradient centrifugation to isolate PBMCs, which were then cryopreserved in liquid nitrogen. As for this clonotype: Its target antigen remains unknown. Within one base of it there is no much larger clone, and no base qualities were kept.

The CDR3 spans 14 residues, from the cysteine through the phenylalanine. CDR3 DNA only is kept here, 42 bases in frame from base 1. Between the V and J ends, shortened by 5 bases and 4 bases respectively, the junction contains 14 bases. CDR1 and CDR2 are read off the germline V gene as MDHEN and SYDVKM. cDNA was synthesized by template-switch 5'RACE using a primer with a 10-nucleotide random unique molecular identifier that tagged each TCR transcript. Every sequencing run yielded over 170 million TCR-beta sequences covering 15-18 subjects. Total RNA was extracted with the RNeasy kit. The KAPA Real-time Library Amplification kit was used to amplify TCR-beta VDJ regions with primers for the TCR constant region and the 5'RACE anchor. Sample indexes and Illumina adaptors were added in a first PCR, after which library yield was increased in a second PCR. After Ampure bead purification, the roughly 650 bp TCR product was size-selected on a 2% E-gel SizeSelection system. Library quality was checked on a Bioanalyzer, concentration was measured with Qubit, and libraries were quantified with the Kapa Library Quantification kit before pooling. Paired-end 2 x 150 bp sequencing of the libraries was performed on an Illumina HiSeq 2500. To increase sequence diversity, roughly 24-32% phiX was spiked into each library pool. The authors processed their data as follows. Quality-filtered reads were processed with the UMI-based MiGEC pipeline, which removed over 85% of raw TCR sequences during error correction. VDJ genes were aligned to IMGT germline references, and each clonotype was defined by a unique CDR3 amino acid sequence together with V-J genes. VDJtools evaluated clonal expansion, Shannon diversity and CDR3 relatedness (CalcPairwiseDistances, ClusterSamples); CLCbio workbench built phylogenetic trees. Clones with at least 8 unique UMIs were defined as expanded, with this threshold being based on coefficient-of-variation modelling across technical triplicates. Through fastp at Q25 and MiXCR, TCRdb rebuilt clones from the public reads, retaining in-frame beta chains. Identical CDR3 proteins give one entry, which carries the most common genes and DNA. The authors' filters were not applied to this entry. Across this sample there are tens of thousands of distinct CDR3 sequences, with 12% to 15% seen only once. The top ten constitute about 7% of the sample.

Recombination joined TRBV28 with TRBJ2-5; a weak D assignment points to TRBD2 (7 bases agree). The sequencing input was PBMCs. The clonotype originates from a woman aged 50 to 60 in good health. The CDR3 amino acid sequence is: CASSPGGPVETQYF. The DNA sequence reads TGTGCCAGCAGTCCCGGGGGGCCGGTAGAGACCCAGTACTTC.